The 9 T cell receptor beta chains below all came from one sample that was sequenced in a study of lung T cells in sarcoidosis with Löfgren's syndrome. MiXCR was run by TCRdb on the reads, yielding one entry per CDR3 protein. Here the sample spans some 19,000 distinct CDR3 sequences, 21% being singletons. Sequencing was carried out using CD4+ T cells from bronchoalveolar lavage. These receptors were taken from a human donor with sarcoidosis (Löfgren's syndrome or another form), or a control subject (not recorded which).

V is TRBV12-5 and J is TRBJ2-1; 10 bases agree with TRBD2. This CDR3 has 14 amino acids. Germline trimming cut 3 bases from V and 11 bases from J; bases unmatched to any gene: 7. CDR1 and CDR2 from the germline V gene are LGHNT and FRNRAP. CDR3 amino acids: CASGFGTSVSKQFF. CDR3 DNA: TGTGCTAGTGGTTTTGGGACTAGCGTCTCAAAGCAGTTCTTC.

With respect to this clonotype: A read error may explain this, as a much larger clone is one base away. The chain has TRBV2 and TRBJ1-4; D gene ambiguous. The CDR3 runs 12 residues. CDR1 is SNHLY, CDR2 FYNNEI, per germline. CDR3 residues: CAGSAENEKLFF. DNA for the CDR3: TGTGCCGGCAGTGCAGAGAATGAAAAACTGTTTTTT.

This clonotype was seen a handful of times. The chain has TRBV20-1 and TRBJ1-5; 7 bases map to TRBD1. Germline assignment: CDR1 DFQATT and CDR2 SNEGSKA (reference sequence). Losses at the gene ends were 1 base for V and 6 bases for J; bases not matched to a gene: 12. CDR3 length: 16 residues. CDR3 coding DNA: TGCAGTGCTAGAGTTTCAGGGGGGGGGGTTTTTCAGCCCCAGCATTTT. Its translation is CSARVSGGGVFQPQHF.

This clonotype was found many times. This chain joins TRBV7-2 and TRBJ2-7, with D hard to call. CDR3 length equals 15 residues. Trimming cost V 2 bases and J 2 bases, with 13 bases left between them. Germline V gives CDR1 SGHTA, CDR2 FQGNSA. In DNA form, the CDR3 reads TGTGCCAGCAGCTTAACGACTGGCGGCACCTACGAGCAGTACTTC. Amino acid sequence: CASSLTTGGTYEQYF. Complete variable domain (other parts from reference TRBV7-2 and TRBJ2-7): GAGVSQSPSNKVTEKGKDVELRCDPISGHTALYWYRQSLGQGLEFLIYFQGNSAPDKSGLPSDRFSAERTGGSVSTLTIQRTQQEDSAVYLCASSLTTGGTYEQYFGPGTRLTVT.

As for this clonotype: A much bigger clone sits one base away, suggesting this may be a read error. The rearrangement joins TRBV5-1 to TRBJ2-1, with D perhaps matching TRBD1 (6 bases). This CDR3 comprises 14 residues. V was trimmed by 2 bases and J by 8 bases, leaving 14 bases between them. Germline V lookup: CDR1 SGHRS, CDR2 YFSETQ. CDR3 amino acids: CASSLEQGSDEQFF. The CDR3 bases are TGCGCCAGCAGCTTAGAACAGGGAAGCGATGAGCAGTTCTTC.

In its sample, this clonotype was seen a few times. The chain carries TRBV19 and TRBJ2-6; D is ambiguous. The CDR3 has 15 amino acids. V lost 6 bases and J lost 0, with 9 bases in between. CDR1 and CDR2 from the germline V gene are LNHDA and SQIVND (reference sequence). CDR3 sequence (DNA): TGTGCCAGTAGCCCGACTGTCTCTGGGGCCAACGTCCTGACTTTC. This translates into CASSPTVSGANVLTF.

This clonotype was counted between two and nine times. In DNA form, the CDR3 reads TGCGCCAGCAGCCAACTAGCGGGAGAACGGTACGAGCAGTACTTC. It yields the protein CASSQLAGERYEQYF. The chain is built from TRBV4-1 and TRBJ2-7; 10 nucleotides agree with TRBD2. The trim removed 2 bases at V and 4 bases at J, leaving 5 bases unmatched. Per the germline V gene, CDR1 is MGHRA and CDR2 is YSYEKL. This CDR3 comprises 15 residues.

There are many counts of this clonotype. The V call is TRBV28, the J call TRBJ2-7, with 9 bases identical to TRBD2. The CDR3 extends over 16 amino acids. V was pared by 4 bases and J by 5 bases, with 12 bases of the junction left unmatched. The germline CDR1 and CDR2 sequences are MDHEN and SYDVKM. CDR3 nucleotides: TGTGCCAGCAGTTCCCCCGGCGGGACTAGCCTTAACGAGCAGTACTTC. As protein: CASSSPGGTSLNEQYF. Filled out from reference TRBV28 and TRBJ2-7, the complete variable domain reads DVKVTQSSRYLVKRTGEKVFLECVQDMDHENMFWYRQDPGLGLRLIYFSYDVKMKEKGDIPEGYSVSREKKERFSLILESASTNQTSMYLCASSSPGGTSLNEQYFGPGTRLTVT.

In this sample, this clonotype is medium-sized (0.01 to 0.1%). The chain recombines TRBV25-1 with TRBJ2-5, with D possibly being TRBD2 (7 bases). The germline V gene has CDR1 MGHDK and CDR2 SYGVNS. The CDR3 length is 15 residues. V gave up 3 bases and J gave up 4 bases, with 15 bases separating them. The CDR3 nucleotides read TGTGCCAGCAGTGACCCTTCAGGGGAGGGAGAGACCCAGTACTTC. This codes for CASSDPSGEGETQYF. The whole variable domain, filled in from reference TRBV25-1 and TRBJ2-5, reads EADIYQTPRYLVIGTGKKITLECSQTMGHDKMYWYQQDPGMELHLIHYSYGVNSTEKGDLSSESTVSRIRTEHFPLTLESARPSHTSQYLCASSDPSGEGETQYFGPGTRLLVL.